The sequence of this TCR beta chain was determined in a study of blood T cell repertoires in COVID-19. Study-wide background: The United States, Italy and Spain provided the acute and convalescent COVID-19 samples. PBMCs, B-cell-depleted T cells, or T cells were the source of the cDNA or gDNA that made up the material.

Clones were read by immunoSEQ multiplex PCR, and TCRdb kept only the in-frame ones, dropping some. Of roughly 220,000 clones listed, about 80% are singletons. Only a few counts were recorded for this clone. Germline lookup yields CDR1 SGHKS and CDR2 YYEKEE (reference sequence). The CDR3 loop spans 16 amino acids. The V segment lost 2 bases and the J segment 7 bases; nucleotides outside the gene matches: 5. The sequenced material came from peripheral blood. The origin of this receptor is a woman under 40 who had recovered from COVID-19. J is TRBJ2-1 and V is TRBV5-5, with TRBD2 identical over 14 bases. In DNA form, the CDR3 reads TGTGCCAGCAGCTTTTTTCGGACTAGCGGGAGGAATGAGCAGTTCTTC. Translating gives CASSFFRTSGRNEQFF. Filled out from reference TRBV5-5 and TRBJ2-1, the complete variable domain reads DAGVTQSPTHLIKTRGQQVTLRCSPISGHKSVSWYQQVLGQGPQFIFQYYEKEERGRGNFPDRFSARQFPNYSSELNVNALLLGDSALYLCASSFFRTSGRNEQFFGPGTRLTVL.